The 10 T cell receptor beta chains in this list originate from one sample, sequenced in a study of response to subunit inactivated influenza vaccine. TCRdb re-called the RT-PCR reads with MiXCR, one entry per CDR3 protein. The sample carries a few hundred thousand distinct CDR3 sequences, around 15% recorded once. The sample in question was PBMCs from blood, obtained less than 13 days after vaccination. The receptors come from a man in his fifties or sixties who received an inactivated influenza vaccine.

This clonotype was detected only a few times. CDR3 nucleotides: TGTGCCAGCAGCTTGGGACCCTCTCGGAATGAGCAGTTCTTC. Residues: CASSLGPSRNEQFF. The rearrangement links TRBV7-2 to TRBJ2-1, with D possibly being TRBD1 or TRBD2 (5 bases each). This CDR3 contains 14 residues. The germline V gene has CDR1 SGHTA and CDR2 FQGNSA. V lost 3 bases and J 7 bases, leaving 13 bases between the germline ends.

J is TRBJ2-5 and V is TRBV20-1, with TRBD1 as a possible D gene (5 bases). The CDR3 length is 13 residues. Trimming removed 3 bases at V and 1 base at J, with 9 bases between. Germline CDR1 reads DFQATT; CDR2 reads SNEGSKA (reference sequence). The CDR3 DNA follows: TGCAGTGCTAGGACAGAACCCCAAGAGACCCAGTACTTC. Encoded protein: CSARTEPQETQYF.

There are many counts of this clonotype. In nucleotides, the CDR3 is TGCAGTGCTATGTTGGAGGGGTCCTACGAGCAGTACTTC. This translates into CSAMLEGSYEQYF. The chain combines TRBV20-1 with TRBJ2-7; D perhaps matches TRBD2 (6 bases). V shed 4 bases and J shed 1 base, with 11 bases lying between them. This CDR3 has 13 residues. Germline V CDR1 and CDR2: DFQATT, SNEGSKA (reference sequence).

This clonotype was seen ten or more times. This chain links TRBV12-3 or TRBV12-4 with TRBJ2-5; 12 nucleotides line up with TRBD1. The CDR3 covers 15 residues. Germline trimming cut 5 bases from V and 5 bases from J; bases unmatched to any gene: 6. CDR3 bases: TGTGCCAGCAGTCTCGGGACAGGGGGCGGTGAGACCCAGTACTTC. Protein: CASSLGTGGGETQYF.

The V call is TRBV6-2 or TRBV6-3, the J call TRBJ2-5, with TRBD1 matching 9 bases. The junction had 12 bases not matched to a gene; V was cut back by 4 bases and J by 6 bases. CDR3 size: 16 residues. Germline CDR1 reads MNHEY; CDR2 reads SVGEGT. CDR3 DNA sequence: TGTGCCAGCAGTTCCTCAACAGGGGGCGCCGGGAAGACCCAGTACTTC. Residues: CASSSSTGGAGKTQYF.

This clonotype showed up many times. This chain joins TRBV7-2 and TRBJ1-1; D is possibly TRBD1 (5 bases). V lost 1 base and J lost 2, with 14 bases in between. The CDR3 consists of 16 residues. Germline CDR1 reads SGHTA; CDR2 reads FQGNSA. The CDR3 coding sequence is TGTGCCAGCAGCTTAGGGGTGGGACGGGTTAACACTGAAGCTTTCTTT. Its translation is CASSLGVGRVNTEAFF.

The rearrangement links TRBV12-3 or TRBV12-4 to TRBJ1-4; D uncertain. This CDR3 contains 14 residues. Trimming stripped 5 bases from V and 8 bases from J, with 15 bases between. The CDR3 region is CASSVTARVEKLFF. Written as DNA, the CDR3 is TGTGCCAGCAGTGTTACAGCTCGGGTCGAAAAACTGTTTTTT.

V and J are TRBV20-1 and TRBJ2-4; TRBD2 aligns across 16 bases. The CDR3 loop spans 15 amino acids. CDR1 DFQATT and CDR2 SNEGSKA come from the germline V gene (reference sequence). The trim removed 4 bases at V and 5 bases at J, leaving 2 bases unmatched. The CDR3 DNA reads as TGCAGTGCTACCGGGACTAGCGGGAGGGAAAACATTCAGTACTTC. This codes for CSATGTSGRENIQYF.

This clonotype was seen ten or more times. V and J are TRBV7-9 and TRBJ1-6, with 7 bases identical to TRBD1. CDR3 size: 16 residues. CDR1 is SEHNR, CDR2 FQNEAQ, per germline (reference sequence). V shed 6 bases, J shed 7 bases, and the junction held 12 bases outside the gene matches. DNA of the CDR3: TGTGCCAGCAGGTCGGACAGGTCCATTTCGAATTCACCCCTCCACTTT. This codes for CASRSDRSISNSPLHF.

In regard to this clonotype: Just one base apart from a much larger clone, this may be a read error. This chain links TRBV12-3 or TRBV12-4 with TRBJ2-3; D call uncertain. The CDR3 has 15 residues. The DNA for the CDR3 is TGTGCCAGCACCCTAGAGACCCGCCGAACAGATACGCATTATTTT. It yields the protein CASTLETRRTDTHYF.